A selection of T cell receptor beta chains follows, all from one sample in a study of T cells after yellow fever vaccination. TCRdb recomputed calls from the 5' RACE reads with MiXCR, one row per CDR3 protein. The data hold approximately 450,000 distinct CDR3 sequences, with around 20% observed a single time. This specimen was PBMCs, taken before the yellow fever booster vaccination. Source of these receptors: a man aged 18 to 29 who received the YFV17D yellow fever vaccine. Both conserved end residues are part of each CDR3. Fields, in order: J gene, clone size, CDR3 length, V gene, CDR3 protein. The listing skips clone size in some rows; elsewhere it reads once, few, many or a size class.

>TRBJ2-5|few|16|TRBV7-9
CASSFITGQWWETQYF
>TRBJ2-3|.|14|TRBV4-1
CASSQDGLAGGSDF
>TRBJ1-4|many|15|TRBV7-6
CASSDADSLNEKLFF
>TRBJ2-1|few|18|TRBV12-3/TRBV12-4
CASRPSGGPLSSYNEQFF
>TRBJ2-1|.|14|TRBV2
CASSELTTYNEQFF
>TRBJ1-2|few|11|TRBV20-1
CSARGGYGYTF
>TRBJ2-4|.|16|TRBV3-1
CASIQGPKLAKNIQYF
>TRBJ2-1|few|14|TRBV5-1
CASSLDGYSGEQFF
>TRBJ2-2|.|13|TRBV20-1
CSARNRGTGELFF
>TRBJ2-4|.|14|TRBV3-1
CASSLSGGKNIQYF
>TRBJ2-2|few|17|TRBV7-6
CASSFRQPMLQTGELFF
>TRBJ2-5|.|15|TRBV6-6
CASSFSFGQQETQYF
>TRBJ2-5|.|14|TRBV6-1
CASGAPGGQETQYF
>TRBJ1-1|few|11|TRBV12-3/TRBV12-4
CASGSGTEAFF
>TRBJ2-3|few|16|TRBV7-9
CASSLAPSESTDTQYF
>TRBJ1-3|.|15|TRBV15
CATSTDRFTGNTIYF
>TRBJ1-6|.|15|TRBV27
CASSLSLGPNSPLHF
>TRBJ2-7|few|13|TRBV6-6
CASSSPSGYEQYF
>TRBJ2-1|.|17|TRBV12-2
CARGRRLPGLARNEQFF
>TRBJ1-2|few|19|TRBV5-1
CASSSPRGDRGHTNYGYTF
>TRBJ2-6|.|19|TRBV4-1
CASSQYRQGVITGANVLTF
>TRBJ2-1|few|15|TRBV5-1
CASSGGGFSYNEQFF
>TRBJ2-7|.|14|TRBV25-1
CASSERVSSYEQYF
>TRBJ2-5|few|13|TRBV3-1
CASSFRGKKTQYF
>TRBJ2-1|many|15|TRBV4-3
CASSPGDAVYNEQFF
>TRBJ2-3|.|15|TRBV5-1
CASSSSGDSTDTQYF
>TRBJ2-5|many|14|TRBV5-1
CASSLGVDQETQYF
>TRBJ2-5|.|15|TRBV29-1
CSVDRAQSGGETQYF
>TRBJ1-1|.|15|TRBV6-5
CASTRGRSGNTEAFF
>TRBJ1-4|.|12|TRBV20-1
CSVSDSNEKLFF
>TRBJ2-7|.|15|TRBV4-2
CASSQEGDLRYEQYF
>TRBJ1-4|.|13|TRBV5-5
CASSIYDPEKLFF
>TRBJ2-1|few|14|TRBV15
CATSRSGYANEQFF
>TRBJ2-7|.|11|TRBV30
CASTPPGEQYF
>TRBJ2-2|.|16|TRBV3-1
CASSQGFPTGAGELFF